This record looks at one TCR beta chain sequence and its context. The target antigen is unknown. This specimen belongs to a study of shared clonotypes between healthy human individuals. Sequencing was performed with immunoSEQ multiplex PCR; in TCRdb, only in-frame clones are kept and a portion is missing. The table shows under 1,100,000 clones, with 78% occurring only once. Study-wide results and limits: Shared clonotypes: about 5.3% naive CD4, 3.5% to 4% naive CD8, less than 2.5% memory CD4, 0.4% to 0.5% memory CD8.

V lost 4 bases and J lost 3, with 25 bases in between. Germline V gives CDR1 LGHNA, CDR2 YSLEER. CDR3 length equals 19 residues. The sequencing input was memory CD4+ T cells from PBMCs. The sample's subset: CD45RA-negative fraction. The chain links TRBV4-3 to TRBJ2-1; D is possibly TRBD1 (8 bases). This clonotype was sampled from a man aged 18 to 29 in good health. Some clones in this sample may be carry-over from other donors' samples. The CDR3 here is CASSPQGARLSGVYNEQFF. The DNA for the CDR3 is TGCGCCAGCAGCCCCCAGGGGGCGCGGTTGAGCGGGGTCTACAATGAGCAGTTCTTC.